The table lists the clone carrying this T cell receptor (beta chain) with a few counts. Its matching antigen is unknown. These data belong to a study of cytomegalovirus exposure and HLA in healthy donors. Background on the study: The early release's HLA-typed donors yielded tens of millions of unique TCRs.

Study observations and caveats: The study listed some 160 cytomegalovirus-associated TCR beta chains. A previous analysis found most TCR beta V segments productive roughly 90% or roughly 30% of the time. Specific recognition of CMV antigens was confirmed in vitro for three chains (all CMV-associated).

PCR primers comprised 60 Vbeta and 13 Jbeta primers. Using immunoSEQ multiplex PCR, the repertoire was profiled, and TCRdb retains in-frame clones only, with some absent. The sample carries some 30,000 clones, 44% recorded once. The clonotype comes from a woman aged 45-65 years in good health and CMV-seronegative. The sequencing sample was made of PBMCs.

The CDR3 DNA reads TGTGCCAGCAGCTTAGAGACAGGCCAAAACATTCAGTACTTC. This sequence encodes CASSLETGQNIQYF. V gene TRBV11-2 combines with J gene TRBJ2-4; D might be TRBD1 (6 bases). Germline CDR1 is SGHAT and CDR2 is FQNNGV. The germline V and J ends were trimmed by 0 bases and 5 bases, with 8 bases remaining between them. This CDR3 has 14 residues.